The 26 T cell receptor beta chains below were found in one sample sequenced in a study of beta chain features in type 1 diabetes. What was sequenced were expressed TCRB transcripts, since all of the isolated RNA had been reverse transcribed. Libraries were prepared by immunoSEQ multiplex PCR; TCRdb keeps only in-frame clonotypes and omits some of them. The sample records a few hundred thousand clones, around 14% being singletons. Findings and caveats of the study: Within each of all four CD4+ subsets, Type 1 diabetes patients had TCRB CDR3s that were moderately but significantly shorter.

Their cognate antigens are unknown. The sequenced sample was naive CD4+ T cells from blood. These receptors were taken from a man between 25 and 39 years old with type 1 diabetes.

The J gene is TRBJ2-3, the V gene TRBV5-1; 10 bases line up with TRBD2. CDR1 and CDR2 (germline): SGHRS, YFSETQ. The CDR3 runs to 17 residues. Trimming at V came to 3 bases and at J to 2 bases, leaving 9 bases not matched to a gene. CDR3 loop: CASSWALAGGLTDTQYF. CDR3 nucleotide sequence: TGCGCCAGCAGCTGGGCCTTAGCGGGGGGACTCACAGATACGCAGTATTTT. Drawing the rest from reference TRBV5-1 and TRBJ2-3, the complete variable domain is KAGVTQTPRYLIKTRGQQVTLSCSPISGHRSVSWYQQTPGQGLQFLFEYFSETQRNKGNFPGRFSGRQFSNSRSEMNVSTLELGDSALYLCASSWALAGGLTDTQYFGPGTRLTVL.

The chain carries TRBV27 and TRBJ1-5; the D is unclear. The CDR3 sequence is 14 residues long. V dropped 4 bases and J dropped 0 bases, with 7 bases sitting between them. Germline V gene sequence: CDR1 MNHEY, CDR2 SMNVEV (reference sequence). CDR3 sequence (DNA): TGTGCCAGCAGTTCCCAGGATAGCAATCAGCCCCAGCATTTT. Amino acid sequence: CASSSQDSNQPQHF.

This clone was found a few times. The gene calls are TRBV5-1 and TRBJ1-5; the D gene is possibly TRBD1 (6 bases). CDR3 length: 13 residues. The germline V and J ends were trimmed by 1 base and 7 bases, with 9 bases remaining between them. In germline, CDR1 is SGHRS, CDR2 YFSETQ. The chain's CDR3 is CASSLTGLQPQHF. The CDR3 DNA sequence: TGCGCCAGCAGCTTGACAGGGTTGCAGCCCCAGCATTTT.

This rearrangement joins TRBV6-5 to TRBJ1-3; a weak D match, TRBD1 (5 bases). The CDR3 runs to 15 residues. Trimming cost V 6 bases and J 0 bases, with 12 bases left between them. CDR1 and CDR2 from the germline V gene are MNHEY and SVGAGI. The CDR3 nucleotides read TGTGCCAGCAGCCCCGGGACTTTCTCTGGAAACACCATATATTTT. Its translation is CASSPGTFSGNTIYF.

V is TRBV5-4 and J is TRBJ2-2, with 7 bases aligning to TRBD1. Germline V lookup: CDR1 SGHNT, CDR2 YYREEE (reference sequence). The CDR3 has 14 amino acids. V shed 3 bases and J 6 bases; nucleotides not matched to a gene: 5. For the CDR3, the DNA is TGTGCCAGCAGCTCTAGACAGGGCCCCGGGGAGCTGTTTTTT. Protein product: CASSSRQGPGELFF.

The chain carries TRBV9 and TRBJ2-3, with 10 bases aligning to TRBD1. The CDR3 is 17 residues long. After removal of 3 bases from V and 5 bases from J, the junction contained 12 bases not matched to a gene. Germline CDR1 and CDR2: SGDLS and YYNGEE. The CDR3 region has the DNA TGTGCCAGCAGCGCCCGACAGGGGGCGCAGAACGGAGATACGCAGTATTTT. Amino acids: CASSARQGAQNGDTQYF.

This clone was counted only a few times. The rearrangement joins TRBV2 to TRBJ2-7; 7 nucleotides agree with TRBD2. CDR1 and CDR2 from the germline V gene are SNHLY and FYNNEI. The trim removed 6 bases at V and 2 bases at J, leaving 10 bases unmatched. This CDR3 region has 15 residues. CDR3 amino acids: CASSPMGGSAYEQYF. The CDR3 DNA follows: TGTGCCAGCAGCCCCATGGGGGGGAGCGCCTACGAGCAGTACTTC. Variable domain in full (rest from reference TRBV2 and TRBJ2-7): EPEVTQTPSHQVTQMGQEVILRCVPISNHLYFYWYRQILGQKVEFLVSFYNNEISEKSEIFDDQFSVERPDGSNFTLKIRSTKLEDSAMYFCASSPMGGSAYEQYFGPGTRLTVT.

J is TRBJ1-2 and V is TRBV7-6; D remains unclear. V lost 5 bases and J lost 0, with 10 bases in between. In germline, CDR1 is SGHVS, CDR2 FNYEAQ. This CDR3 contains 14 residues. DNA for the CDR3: TGTGCCAGCAGCCCTGGCGGGACTAACTATGGCTACACCTTC. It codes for CASSPGGTNYGYTF.

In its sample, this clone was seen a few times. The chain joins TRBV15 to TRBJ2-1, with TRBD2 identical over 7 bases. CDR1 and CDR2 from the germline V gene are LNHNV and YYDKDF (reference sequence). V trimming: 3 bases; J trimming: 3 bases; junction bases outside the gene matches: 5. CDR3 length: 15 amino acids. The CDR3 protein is CATSRESGDYNEQFF. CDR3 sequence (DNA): TGTGCCACCAGCAGGGAGAGCGGGGACTACAATGAGCAGTTCTTC. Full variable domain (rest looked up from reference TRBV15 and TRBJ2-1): DAMVIQNPRYQVTQFGKPVTLSCSQTLNHNVMYWYQQKSSQAPKLLFHYYDKDFNNEADTPDNFQSRRPNTSFCFLDIRSPGLGDTAMYLCATSRESGDYNEQFFGPGTRLTVL.

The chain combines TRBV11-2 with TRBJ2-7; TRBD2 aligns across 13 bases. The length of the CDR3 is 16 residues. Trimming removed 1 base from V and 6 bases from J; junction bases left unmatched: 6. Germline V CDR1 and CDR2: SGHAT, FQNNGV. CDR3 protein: CASSLVMTSGGIEQYF. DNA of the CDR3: TGTGCCAGCAGCTTAGTCATGACTAGCGGGGGGATCGAGCAGTACTTC.

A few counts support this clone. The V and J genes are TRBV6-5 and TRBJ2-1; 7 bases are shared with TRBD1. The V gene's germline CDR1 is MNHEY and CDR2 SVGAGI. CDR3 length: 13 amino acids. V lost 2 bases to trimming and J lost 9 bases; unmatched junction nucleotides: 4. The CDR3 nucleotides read TGTGCCAGCAGTTACCGGAGACAGGGTGAGCAGTTCTTC. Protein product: CASSYRRQGEQFF.

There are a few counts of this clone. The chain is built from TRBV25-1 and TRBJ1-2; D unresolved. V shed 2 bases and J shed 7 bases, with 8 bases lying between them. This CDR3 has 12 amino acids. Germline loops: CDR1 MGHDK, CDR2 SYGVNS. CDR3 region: CASSESTSGYTF. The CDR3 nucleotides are TGTGCCAGCAGTGAAAGTACAAGTGGCTACACCTTC.

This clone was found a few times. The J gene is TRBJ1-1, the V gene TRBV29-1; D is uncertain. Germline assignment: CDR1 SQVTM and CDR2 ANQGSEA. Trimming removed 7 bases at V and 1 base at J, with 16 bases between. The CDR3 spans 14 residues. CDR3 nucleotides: TGCAGCGGTAGTTTAGCAGGAGGGAACACTGAAGCTTTCTTT. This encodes CSGSLAGGNTEAFF.

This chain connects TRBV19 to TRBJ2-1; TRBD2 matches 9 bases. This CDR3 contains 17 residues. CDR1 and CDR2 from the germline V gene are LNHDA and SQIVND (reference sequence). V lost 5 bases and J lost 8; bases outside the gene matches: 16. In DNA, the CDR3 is TGTGCCAGTAGTCCCCGGGGTAGCGGGAGCCCCTTTGATGAGCAGTTCTTC. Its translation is CASSPRGSGSPFDEQFF.

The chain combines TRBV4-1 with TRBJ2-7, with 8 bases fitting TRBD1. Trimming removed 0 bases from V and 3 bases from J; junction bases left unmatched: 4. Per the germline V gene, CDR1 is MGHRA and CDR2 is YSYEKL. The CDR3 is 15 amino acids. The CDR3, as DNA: TGCGCCAGCAGCCAAGAGCCAGGGGGCATCTACGAGCAGTACTTC. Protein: CASSQEPGGIYEQYF.

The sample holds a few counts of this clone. DNA for the CDR3: TGTGCCAGCAGCTTAGCCCCCGGGACAGGGTTTTATGGCTACACCTTC. Its protein product is CASSLAPGTGFYGYTF. This chain joins TRBV7-9 and TRBJ1-2, with TRBD1 identical over 9 bases. V was clipped by 0 bases and J by 5 bases; unmatched bases: 7. The CDR3 loop spans 16 amino acids. The germline gives CDR1 SEHNR, CDR2 FQNEAQ (reference sequence). The variable domain in full, with the rest retrieved from reference TRBV7-9 and TRBJ1-2, is DTGVSQNPRHKITKRGQNVTFRCDPISEHNRLYWYRQTLGQGPEFLTYFQNEAQLEKSRLLSDRFSAERPKGSFSTLEIQRTEQGDSAMYLCASSLAPGTGFYGYTFGSGTRLTVV.

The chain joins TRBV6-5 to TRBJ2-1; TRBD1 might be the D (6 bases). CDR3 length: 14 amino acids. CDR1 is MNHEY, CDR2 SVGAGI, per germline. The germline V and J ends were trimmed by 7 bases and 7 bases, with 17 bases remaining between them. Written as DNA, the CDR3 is TGTGCCAGCAAAAGGACAGATGTTGGGAATGAGCAGTTCTTC. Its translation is CASKRTDVGNEQFF.

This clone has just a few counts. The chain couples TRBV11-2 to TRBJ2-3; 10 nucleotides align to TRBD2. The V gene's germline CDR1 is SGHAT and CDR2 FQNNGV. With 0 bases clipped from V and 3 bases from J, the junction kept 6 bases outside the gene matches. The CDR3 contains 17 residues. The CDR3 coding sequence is TGTGCCAGCAGCTTAGAAAGCGGGGGGGCAAATACAGATACGCAGTATTTT. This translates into CASSLESGGANTDTQYF.

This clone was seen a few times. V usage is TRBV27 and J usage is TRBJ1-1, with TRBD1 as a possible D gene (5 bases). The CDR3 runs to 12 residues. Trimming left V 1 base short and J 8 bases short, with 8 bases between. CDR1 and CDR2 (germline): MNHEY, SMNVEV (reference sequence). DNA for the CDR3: TGTGCCAGCAGTTTATGGGGCAGGGAAGCTTTCTTT. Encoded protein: CASSLWGREAFF.

CDR3 nucleotides: TGTGCCAGCAGCTACTCAGCGGGGGGGCCGTCCGAGACCCAGTACTTC. Protein: CASSYSAGGPSETQYF. The chain combines TRBV7-2 with TRBJ2-5; TRBD2 agrees at 10 bases. CDR1 and CDR2 from the germline V gene are SGHTA and FQGNSA. Unmatched junction bases numbered 10, after V lost 4 bases and J lost 5 bases. CDR3 length equals 16 residues.

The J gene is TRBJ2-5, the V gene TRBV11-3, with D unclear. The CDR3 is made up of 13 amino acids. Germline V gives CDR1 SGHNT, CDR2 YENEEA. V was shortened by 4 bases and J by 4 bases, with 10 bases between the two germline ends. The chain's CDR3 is CASSSSRGETQYF. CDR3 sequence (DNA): TGTGCCAGCAGCTCCAGTAGAGGAGAGACCCAGTACTTC.

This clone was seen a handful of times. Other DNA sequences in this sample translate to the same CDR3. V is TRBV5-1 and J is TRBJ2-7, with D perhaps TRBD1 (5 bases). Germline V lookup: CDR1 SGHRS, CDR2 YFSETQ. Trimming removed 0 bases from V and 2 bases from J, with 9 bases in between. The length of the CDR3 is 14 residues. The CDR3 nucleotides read TGCGCCAGCAGCTTGGGAACAGGAGCCTACGAGCAGTACTTC. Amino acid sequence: CASSLGTGAYEQYF. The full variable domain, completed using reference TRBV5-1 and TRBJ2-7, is KAGVTQTPRYLIKTRGQQVTLSCSPISGHRSVSWYQQTPGQGLQFLFEYFSETQRNKGNFPGRFSGRQFSNSRSEMNVSTLELGDSALYLCASSLGTGAYEQYFGPGTRLTVT.

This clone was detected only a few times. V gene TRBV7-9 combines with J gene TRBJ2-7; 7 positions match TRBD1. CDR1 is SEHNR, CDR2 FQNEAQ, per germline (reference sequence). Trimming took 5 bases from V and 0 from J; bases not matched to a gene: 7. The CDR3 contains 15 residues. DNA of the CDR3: TGTGCCAGCAGCGCCGGACAGGCGGCCTCCTACGAGCAGTACTTC. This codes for CASSAGQAASYEQYF.

As DNA, the CDR3 is TGCAGCGTGGCCCCCGAGGGCGCACCTCATGAAAAACTGTTTTTT. Translating gives CSVAPEGAPHEKLFF. The J gene is TRBJ1-4, the V gene TRBV29-1; D is unresolved. This CDR3 is 15 amino acids long. From germline, CDR1 is SQVTM and CDR2 ANQGSEA. Trimming took off 6 bases at V and 6 bases at J, with 20 bases between the two ends.

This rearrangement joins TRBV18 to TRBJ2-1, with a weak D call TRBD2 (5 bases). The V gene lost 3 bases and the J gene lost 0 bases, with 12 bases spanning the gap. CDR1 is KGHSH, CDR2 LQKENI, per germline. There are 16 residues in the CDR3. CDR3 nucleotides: TGTGCCAGCTCACCGTCTAGCCGCAGCTCCTACAATGAGCAGTTCTTC. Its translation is CASSPSSRSSYNEQFF.

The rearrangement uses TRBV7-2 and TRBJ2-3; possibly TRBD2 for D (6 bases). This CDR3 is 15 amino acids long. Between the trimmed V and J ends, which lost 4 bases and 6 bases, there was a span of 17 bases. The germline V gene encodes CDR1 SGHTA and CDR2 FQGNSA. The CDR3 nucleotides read TGTGCCAGCAGCTCCCTGGGGGGAGGAGTCGATACGCAGTATTTT. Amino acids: CASSSLGGGVDTQYF.